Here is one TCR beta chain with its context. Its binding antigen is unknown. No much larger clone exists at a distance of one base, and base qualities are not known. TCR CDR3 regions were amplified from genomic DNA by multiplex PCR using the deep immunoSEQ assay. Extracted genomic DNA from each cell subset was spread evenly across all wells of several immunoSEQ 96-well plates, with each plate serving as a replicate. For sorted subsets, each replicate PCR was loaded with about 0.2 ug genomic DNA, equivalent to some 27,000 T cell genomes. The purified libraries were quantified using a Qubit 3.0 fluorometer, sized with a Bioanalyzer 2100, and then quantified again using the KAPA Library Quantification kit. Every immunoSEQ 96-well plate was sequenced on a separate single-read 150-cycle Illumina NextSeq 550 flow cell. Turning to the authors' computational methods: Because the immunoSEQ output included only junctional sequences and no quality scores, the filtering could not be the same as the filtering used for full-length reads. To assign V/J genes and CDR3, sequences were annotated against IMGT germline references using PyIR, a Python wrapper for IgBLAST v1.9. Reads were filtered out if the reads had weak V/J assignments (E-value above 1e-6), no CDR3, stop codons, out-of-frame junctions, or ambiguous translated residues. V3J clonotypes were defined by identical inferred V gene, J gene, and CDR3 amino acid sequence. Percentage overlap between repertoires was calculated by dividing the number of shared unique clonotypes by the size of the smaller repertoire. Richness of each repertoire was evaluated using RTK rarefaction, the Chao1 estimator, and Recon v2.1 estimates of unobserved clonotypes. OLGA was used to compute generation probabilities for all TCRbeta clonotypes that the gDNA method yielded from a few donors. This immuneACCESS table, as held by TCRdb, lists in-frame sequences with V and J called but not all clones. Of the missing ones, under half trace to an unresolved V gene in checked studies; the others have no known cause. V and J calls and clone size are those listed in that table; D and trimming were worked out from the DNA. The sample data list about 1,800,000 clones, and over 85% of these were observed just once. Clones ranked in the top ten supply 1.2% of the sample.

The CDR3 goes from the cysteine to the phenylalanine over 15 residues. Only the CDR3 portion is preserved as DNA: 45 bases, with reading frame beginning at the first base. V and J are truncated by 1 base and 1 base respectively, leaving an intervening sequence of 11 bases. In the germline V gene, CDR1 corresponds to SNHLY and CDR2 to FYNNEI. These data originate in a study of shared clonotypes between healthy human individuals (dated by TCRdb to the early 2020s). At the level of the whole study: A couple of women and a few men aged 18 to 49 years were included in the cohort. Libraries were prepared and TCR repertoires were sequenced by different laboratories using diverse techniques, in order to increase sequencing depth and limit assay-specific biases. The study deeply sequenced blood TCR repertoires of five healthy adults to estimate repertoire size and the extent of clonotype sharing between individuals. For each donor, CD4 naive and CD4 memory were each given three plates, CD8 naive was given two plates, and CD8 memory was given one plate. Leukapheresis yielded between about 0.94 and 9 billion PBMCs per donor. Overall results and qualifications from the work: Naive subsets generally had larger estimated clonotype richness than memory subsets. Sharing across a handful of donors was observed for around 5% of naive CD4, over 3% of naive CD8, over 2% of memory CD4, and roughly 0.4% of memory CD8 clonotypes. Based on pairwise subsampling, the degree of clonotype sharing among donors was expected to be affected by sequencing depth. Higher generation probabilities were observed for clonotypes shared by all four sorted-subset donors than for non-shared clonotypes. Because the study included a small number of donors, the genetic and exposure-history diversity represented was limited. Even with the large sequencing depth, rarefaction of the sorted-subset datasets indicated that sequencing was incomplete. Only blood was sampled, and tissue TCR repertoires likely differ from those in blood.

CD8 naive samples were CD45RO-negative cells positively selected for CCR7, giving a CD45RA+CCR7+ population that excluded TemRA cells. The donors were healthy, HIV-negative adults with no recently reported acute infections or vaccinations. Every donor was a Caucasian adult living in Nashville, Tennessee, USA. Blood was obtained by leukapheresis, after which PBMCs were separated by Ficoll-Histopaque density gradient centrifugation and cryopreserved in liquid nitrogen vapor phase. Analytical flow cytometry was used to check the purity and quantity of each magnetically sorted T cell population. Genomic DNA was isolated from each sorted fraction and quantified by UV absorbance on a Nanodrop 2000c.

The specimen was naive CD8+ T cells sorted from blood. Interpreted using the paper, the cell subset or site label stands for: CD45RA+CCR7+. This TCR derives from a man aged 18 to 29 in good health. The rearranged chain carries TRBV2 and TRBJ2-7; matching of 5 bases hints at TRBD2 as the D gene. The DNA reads TGTGCCAGCAGTGAAGGGCGGGCACAGTCCTACGAGCAGTACTTC. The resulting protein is CASSEGRAQSYEQYF.